This passage covers 21 T cell receptor beta chains from one sample sequenced in a study of T cell changes during pregnancy in multiple sclerosis. Only in-frame clones appear in the TCRdb table, and some are missing; sequencing was by immunoSEQ multiplex PCR. The data hold 90,000 to 95,000 clones, with 91% observed a single time. The material sequenced was peripheral blood, taken before pregnancy. Receptors were obtained from a female donor with multiple sclerosis, enrolled in a pregnancy study.

This chain uses TRBV19 with TRBJ2-7; a weak D match, TRBD1 (6 bases). This CDR3 comprises 14 residues. The germline V gene has CDR1 LNHDA and CDR2 SQIVND (reference sequence). The V end was cut by 2 bases, the J end by 0 bases, with 8 bases between. The CDR3 DNA reads as TGTGCCAGTAGTATATGGGACACCTCCTACGAGCAGTACTTC. This sequence encodes CASSIWDTSYEQYF.

The chain links TRBV9 to TRBJ2-2; weak D call: TRBD1 (5 bases). The germline V gene has CDR1 SGDLS and CDR2 YYNGEE. V was cut by 4 bases and J by 4 bases, with 17 bases left in between. CDR3 size: 16 residues. The CDR3 DNA reads TGTGCCAGCAGCCCCCTCCCAGGGTTGATCACCGGGGAGCTGTTTTTT. This codes for CASSPLPGLITGELFF.

The gene calls are TRBV9 and TRBJ1-3, with D perhaps matching TRBD1 (6 bases). Germline V gene data show CDR1 as SGDLS and CDR2 as YYNGEE. The CDR3 spans 16 residues. V was clipped by 3 bases and J by 0 bases, with 13 bases between them. The CDR3 spells CASSATGRISGNTIYF. CDR3 bases: TGTGCCAGCAGCGCGACAGGTAGAATCTCTGGAAACACCATATATTTT.

The gene calls are TRBV2 and TRBJ1-2, with TRBD1 matching 8 bases. J gave up 4 bases and V 6 bases, and 7 bases lay outside the gene matches. This CDR3 is built from 14 residues. Germline V gene data show CDR1 as SNHLY and CDR2 as FYNNEI. This chain's CDR3 is CASRAGQVPYGYTF. In nucleotides, the CDR3 is TGTGCCAGCAGGGCGGGACAGGTTCCCTATGGCTACACCTTC.

The chain is built from TRBV18 and TRBJ2-1, with D tentatively TRBD2 (6 bases). CDR1 is KGHSH, CDR2 LQKENI, per germline. The germline V and J ends were trimmed by 6 bases and 1 base, with 10 bases remaining between them. The CDR3 is made up of 14 amino acids. The CDR3 here is CASSPAGSYNEQFF. The CDR3 DNA sequence: TGTGCCAGCTCCCCGGCGGGGTCCTACAATGAGCAGTTCTTC. Drawing the rest from reference TRBV18 and TRBJ2-1, the complete variable domain is NAGVMQNPRHLVRRRGQEARLRCSPMKGHSHVYWYRQLPEEGLKFMVYLQKENIIDESGMPKERFSAEFPKEGPSILRIQQVVRGDSAAYFCASSPAGSYNEQFFGPGTRLTVL.

The chain recombines TRBV6-6 with TRBJ1-1, with D unresolved. Deletions cut 1 base from V and 0 bases from J, with 9 bases between. Germline CDR1 and CDR2: MNHNY and SVGAGI (reference sequence). The CDR3 spans 15 residues. The DNA for the CDR3 is TGTGCCAGCAGTTACTTCCGGAGGCTGAACACTGAAGCTTTCTTT. The encoded protein is CASSYFRRLNTEAFF.

V and J are TRBV7-9 and TRBJ1-6; D is ambiguous. V lost 5 bases and J 3 bases, leaving 11 bases between the germline ends. The length of the CDR3 is 15 residues. The germline CDR1 and CDR2 sequences are SEHNR and FQNEAQ (reference sequence). CDR3: CASSPLTVYNSPLHF. The CDR3 bases are TGTGCCAGCAGCCCCTTAACAGTCTATAATTCACCCCTCCACTTT. The full variable domain, its missing parts supplied by reference TRBV7-9 and TRBJ1-6, is DTGVSQNPRHKITKRGQNVTFRCDPISEHNRLYWYRQTLGQGPEFLTYFQNEAQLEKSRLLSDRFSAERPKGSFSTLEIQRTEQGDSAMYLCASSPLTVYNSPLHFGNGTRLTVT.

The chain recombines TRBV5-5 with TRBJ2-5; D is unresolved. Germline CDR1 reads SGHKS; CDR2 reads YYEKEE (reference sequence). Deletions cut 6 bases from V and 4 bases from J, with 13 bases between. This CDR3 contains 13 residues. CDR3 DNA sequence: TGTGCCAGCACTTTGGGCATCTCAGAGACCCAGTACTTC. This translates into CASTLGISETQYF.

The CDR3 spells CASSPGQVTDTQYF. The CDR3 nucleotides read TGCGCCAGCAGCCCCGGACAGGTCACAGATACGCAGTATTTT. This chain uses TRBV5-1 with TRBJ2-3, with 7 bases fitting TRBD1. Germline CDR1 and CDR2: SGHRS and YFSETQ. The J segment lost 2 bases and the V segment lost 4 bases, leaving 4 bases of the junction unmatched. This CDR3 region has 14 residues.

The table lists this clone with a count of one. J is TRBJ1-3 and V is TRBV4-2; D may be TRBD1 (6 bases). The CDR3 runs to 17 residues. The germline V and J ends were trimmed by 1 base and 2 bases, with 15 bases remaining between them. Germline V gene lookup returns CDR1 LGHNA and CDR2 YNFKEQ. The chain's CDR3 is CASSQGSGVSAGNTIYF. The CDR3 bases are TGTGCCAGCAGCCAAGGGTCAGGGGTAAGCGCTGGAAACACCATATATTTT.

The chain recombines TRBV6-1 with TRBJ1-1; D is undetermined. This CDR3 spans 14 amino acids. Germline CDR1 MNHNS, CDR2 SASEGT. The V and J ends lost 1 base and 0 bases respectively, with 6 bases between them. The CDR3 DNA is TGTGCCAGCAGTGAAGTCGGGTTGAACACTGAAGCTTTCTTT. Its translation: CASSEVGLNTEAFF.

This chain uses TRBV4-3 with TRBJ2-2, with D maybe TRBD2 (5 bases). V lost 3 bases and J 3 bases, leaving 11 bases between the germline ends. Germline values: CDR1 LGHNA, CDR2 YSLEER. The CDR3 sequence is 15 residues long. The CDR3 nucleotides are TGCGCCAGCAGCCACACCGGACTTGACACCGGGGAGCTGTTTTTT. It specifies CASSHTGLDTGELFF.

The rearrangement uses TRBV30 and TRBJ2-7; TRBD2 aligns across 7 bases. The CDR3 has 14 residues. Germline V CDR1 and CDR2: GTSNPN, SVGIG (reference sequence). With 4 bases clipped from V and 3 bases from J, the junction kept 9 bases outside the gene matches. As DNA, the CDR3 is TGTGCCTGGAAAATTGGGGGGGGTAGCTACGAGCAGTACTTC. Residues: CAWKIGGGSYEQYF.

The rearrangement uses TRBV2 and TRBJ2-7, with TRBD2 matching over 11 bases. V lost 3 bases to trimming and J lost 4 bases; unmatched junction nucleotides: 8. The germline gives CDR1 SNHLY, CDR2 FYNNEI. This CDR3 is 16 amino acids long. CDR3 sequence: CASSELAGGDFYEQYF. CDR3 nucleotides: TGTGCCAGCAGTGAGTTAGCGGGGGGGGATTTTTACGAGCAGTACTTC.

V gene TRBV2 combines with J gene TRBJ1-3; no firm D call. V shed 3 bases and J shed 0 bases, with 9 bases lying between them. The germline CDR1 and CDR2 sequences are SNHLY and FYNNEI. The CDR3 contains 15 residues. CDR3 sequence: CASSEEGSSGNTIYF. The CDR3 nucleotides read TGTGCCAGCAGTGAGGAGGGTTCCTCTGGAAACACCATATATTTT.

This chain joins TRBV4-1 and TRBJ1-2, with a weak D call TRBD1 (5 bases). The CDR3 has 17 residues. Germline lookup yields CDR1 MGHRA and CDR2 YSYEKL. Trimming removed 5 bases from V and 7 bases from J, with 26 bases in between. CDR3 nucleotides: TGCGCCAGCAGCTATGGTGCGTGGGAGGGCGCAGGGTTTGGCTACACCTTC. This sequence encodes CASSYGAWEGAGFGYTF.

V usage is TRBV7-7 and J usage is TRBJ1-2, with D perhaps matching TRBD1 (6 bases). The CDR3 consists of 15 residues. The ends were cut back, 4 bases at V and 8 bases at J, with 20 bases in the middle. Germline assignment: CDR1 SSHAT and CDR2 FNYEAQ (reference sequence). The CDR3 nucleotides are TGTGCCAGCAGCTCCCAAGACAGGCGGAGAGAGGGCTACACCTTC. It encodes CASSSQDRRREGYTF.

The J gene is TRBJ2-1, the V gene TRBV6-5; TRBD1 matches 10 bases. J gave up 6 bases and V 5 bases, and 1 base lay outside the gene matches. The CDR3 sequence is 13 residues long. Germline assignment: CDR1 MNHEY and CDR2 SVGAGI. CDR3 protein: CASSRDRGNEQFF. CDR3 DNA sequence: TGTGCCAGCAGTAGGGACAGGGGCAATGAGCAGTTCTTC.

The genes are TRBV5-1 and TRBJ2-1; 9 positions match TRBD2. The CDR3 loop spans 15 amino acids. J was trimmed by 9 bases and V by 1 base; bases with no gene match: 8. CDR1 is SGHRS, CDR2 YFSETQ, per germline. The CDR3 here is CASSLTGTSLSEQFF. As DNA, the CDR3 is TGCGCCAGCAGCTTGACCGGGACTAGCCTATCTGAGCAGTTCTTC.

The chain carries TRBV7-3 and TRBJ1-3, with 8 nucleotides matching TRBD1. The CDR3 spans 16 residues. Germline V gene data show CDR1 as SGHTA and CDR2 as FQGTGA. The V segment lost 4 bases and the J segment 0 bases; nucleotides outside the gene matches: 5. The CDR3 loop is CASSSGQGHSGNTIYF. The CDR3, as DNA: TGTGCCAGCAGCTCCGGACAGGGCCACTCTGGAAACACCATATATTTT.

The V gene is TRBV11-2, the J gene TRBJ1-5; the match to TRBD1 covers 7 bases. CDR3 length: 19 amino acids. V shed 4 bases and J 4 bases; nucleotides not matched to a gene: 19. Germline V gene sequence: CDR1 SGHAT, CDR2 FQNNGV. Here the CDR3 reads CASSYLSGPEDRPNQPQHF. Here the CDR3 DNA reads TGTGCCAGCAGCTATTTGTCCGGTCCGGAGGACAGGCCAAATCAGCCCCAGCATTTT.